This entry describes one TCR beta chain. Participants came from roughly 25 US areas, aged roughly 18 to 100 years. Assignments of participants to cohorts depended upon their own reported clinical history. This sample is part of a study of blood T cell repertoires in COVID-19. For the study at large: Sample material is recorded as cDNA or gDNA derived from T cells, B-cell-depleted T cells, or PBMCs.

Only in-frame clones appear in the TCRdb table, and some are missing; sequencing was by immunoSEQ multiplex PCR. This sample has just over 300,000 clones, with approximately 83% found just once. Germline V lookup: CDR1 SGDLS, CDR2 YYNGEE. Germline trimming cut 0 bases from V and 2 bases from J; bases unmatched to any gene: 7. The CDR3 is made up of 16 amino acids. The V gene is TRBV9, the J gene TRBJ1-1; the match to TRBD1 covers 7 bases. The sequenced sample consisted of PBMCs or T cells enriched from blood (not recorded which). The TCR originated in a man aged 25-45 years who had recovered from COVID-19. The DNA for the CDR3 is TGTGCCAGCAGCGTAGGGGCAGGGGGTGGAAACACTGAAGCTTTCTTT. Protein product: CASSVGAGGGNTEAFF.